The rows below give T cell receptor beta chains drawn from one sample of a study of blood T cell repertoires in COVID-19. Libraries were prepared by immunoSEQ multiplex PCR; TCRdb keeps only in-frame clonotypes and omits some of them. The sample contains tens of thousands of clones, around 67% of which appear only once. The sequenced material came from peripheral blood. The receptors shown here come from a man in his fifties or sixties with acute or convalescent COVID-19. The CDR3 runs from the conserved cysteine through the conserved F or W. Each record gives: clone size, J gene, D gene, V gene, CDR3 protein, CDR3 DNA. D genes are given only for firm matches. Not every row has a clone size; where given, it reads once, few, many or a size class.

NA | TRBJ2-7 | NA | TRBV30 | CAWRDKRLYGYEQYF | TGTGCCTGGAGGGATAAGAGGCTTTATGGGTACGAGCAGTACTTC
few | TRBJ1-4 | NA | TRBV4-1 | CASSQVLTGGGGNEKLFF | TGCGCCAGCAGCCAAGTTTTAACCGGGGGCGGGGGGAATGAAAAACTGTTTTTT
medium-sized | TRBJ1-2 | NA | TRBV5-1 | CASSLGEGYTF | TGCGCCAGCAGCTTGGGCGAGGGCTACACCTTC
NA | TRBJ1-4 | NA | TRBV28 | CASSLRGGLTNEKLFF | TGTGCCAGCAGTTTAAGAGGTGGCTTAACGAATGAAAAACTGTTTTTT
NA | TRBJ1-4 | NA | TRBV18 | CASSPSGATNEKLFF | TGTGCCAGCTCACCCTCGGGGGCAACTAATGAAAAACTGTTTTTT
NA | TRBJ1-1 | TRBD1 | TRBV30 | CAWGTGNTEAFF | TGTGCCTGGGGGACAGGGAACACTGAAGCTTTCTTT
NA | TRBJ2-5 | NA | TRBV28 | CASTPGGAGWVETQYF | TGTGCCAGCACCCCGGGGGGCGCAGGGTGGGTCGAGACCCAGTACTTC
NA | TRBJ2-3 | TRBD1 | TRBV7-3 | CTSSSELQQGNGTDTQYF | TGTACCAGCAGCTCGGAACTCCAACAGGGGAATGGCACAGATACGCAGTATTTT
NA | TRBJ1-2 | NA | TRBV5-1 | CASSFFGGKDYGYTF | TGCGCCAGCAGCTTTTTTGGGGGCAAGGACTATGGCTACACCTTC
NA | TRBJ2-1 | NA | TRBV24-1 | CATSDHVQVKPYNEQFF | TGTGCCACCAGTGACCACGTACAGGTAAAACCCTACAATGAGCAGTTCTTC
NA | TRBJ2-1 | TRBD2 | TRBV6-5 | CASSRTSGADEQFF | TGTGCCAGCAGCAGGACTAGCGGGGCCGATGAGCAGTTCTTC
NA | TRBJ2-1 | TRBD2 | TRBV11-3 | CASSLSGGQNNEQFF | TGTGCCAGCAGCTTAAGCGGGGGGCAGAACAATGAGCAGTTCTTC
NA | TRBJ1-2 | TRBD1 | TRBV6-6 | CASSSSTGRGGYTF | TGTGCCAGCAGTTCCTCGACAGGGCGCGGGGGCTACACCTTC
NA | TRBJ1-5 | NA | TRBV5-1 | CASSLSGPGSNQPQHF | TGCGCCAGCAGCTTGTCTGGGCCGGGGAGCAATCAGCCCCAGCATTTT
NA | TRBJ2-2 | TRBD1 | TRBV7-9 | CASSTDRVNTGELFF | TGTGCCAGCAGCACGGACAGGGTCAACACCGGGGAGCTGTTTTTT
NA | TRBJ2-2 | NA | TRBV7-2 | CASSPTVTGELFF | TGTGCCAGCAGCCCGACAGTCACCGGGGAGCTGTTTTTT
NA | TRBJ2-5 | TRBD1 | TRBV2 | CASSPGTGVETQYF | TGTGCCAGCAGTCCCGGGACAGGGGTAGAGACCCAGTACTTC
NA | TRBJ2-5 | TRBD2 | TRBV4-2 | CASSQGTSGRAETQYF | TGTGCCAGCAGCCAAGGGACTAGCGGGAGGGCGGAGACCCAGTACTTC
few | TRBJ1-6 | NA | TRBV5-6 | CASSRTPTAMNSPLHF | TGTGCCAGCAGCCGAACACCGACAGCCATGAATTCACCCCTCCACTTT
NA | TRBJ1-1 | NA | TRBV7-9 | CASSPRTRTEAFF | TGTGCCAGCAGCCCGAGGACACGCACTGAAGCTTTCTTT
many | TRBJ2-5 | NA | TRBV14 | CASSQAGSETQYF | TGTGCCAGCAGCCAGGCGGGGTCAGAGACCCAGTACTTC
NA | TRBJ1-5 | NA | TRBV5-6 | CASSLGQGDQPQHF | TGTGCCAGCAGCTTGGGCCAGGGCGATCAGCCCCAGCATTTT
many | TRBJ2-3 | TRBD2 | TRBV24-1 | CATSDLASGRTTDTQYF | TGTGCCACCAGTGATTTGGCTAGCGGGAGGACCACAGATACGCAGTATTTT
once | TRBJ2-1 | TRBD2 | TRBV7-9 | CASSLSSGLAQWYEQFF | TGTGCCAGCAGCTTAAGTTCCGGACTAGCGCAATGGTATGAGCAGTTCTTC
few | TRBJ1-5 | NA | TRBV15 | CATSPYQGNQPQHF | TGTGCCACCAGCCCCTACCAGGGCAATCAGCCCCAGCATTTT
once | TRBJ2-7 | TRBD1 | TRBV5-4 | CASSPGQGTHEQYF | TGTGCCAGCAGTCCGGGACAGGGGACGCACGAGCAGTACTTC
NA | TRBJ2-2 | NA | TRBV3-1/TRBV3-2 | CASSQDWSTGELFF | TGTGCCAGCAGCCAAGATTGGAGCACCGGGGAGCTGTTTTTT
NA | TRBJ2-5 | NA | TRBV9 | CASKDTNQETQYF | TGTGCCAGCAAGGACACTAACCAAGAGACCCAGTACTTC
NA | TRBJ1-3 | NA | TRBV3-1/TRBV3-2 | CASSQGAYGAGNTIYF | TGTGCCAGCAGCCAAGGGGCCTACGGGGCTGGAAACACCATATATTTT
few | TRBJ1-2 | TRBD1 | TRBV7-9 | CASSLGTGGADGYTF | TGTGCCAGCAGCTTAGGAACAGGGGGCGCGGATGGCTACACCTTC
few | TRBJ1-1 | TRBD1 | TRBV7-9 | CASSLGRGATEAFF | TGTGCCAGCAGCTTAGGCAGGGGGGCCACTGAAGCTTTCTTT
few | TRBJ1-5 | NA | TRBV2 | CASSVEGNPGQPQHF | TGTGCCAGCAGTGTGGAGGGGAATCCAGGACAGCCCCAGCATTTT
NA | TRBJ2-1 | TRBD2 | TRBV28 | CASSRSEGLGSLDNEQFF | TGTGCCAGCAGCCGCAGCGAGGGACTAGGGTCCCTAGACAATGAGCAGTTCTTC
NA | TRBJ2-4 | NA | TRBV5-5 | CASSLIAGGVGKNIQYF | TGTGCCAGCAGCTTGATAGCCGGAGGGGTCGGCAAAAACATTCAGTACTTC
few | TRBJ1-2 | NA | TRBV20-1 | CSADGFYGYTF | TGCAGTGCTGACGGGTTCTATGGCTACACCTTC
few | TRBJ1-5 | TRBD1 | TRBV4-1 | CASSRQGGNQPQHF | TGCGCCAGCAGCAGACAGGGGGGCAATCAGCCCCAGCATTTT
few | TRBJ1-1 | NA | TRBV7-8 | CASSLLPGQRGAEAFF | TGTGCCAGCAGCTTACTTCCTGGACAGCGAGGGGCTGAAGCTTTCTTT
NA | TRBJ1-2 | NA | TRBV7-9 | CASSLATGGYTF | TGTGCCAGCAGCTTAGCGACAGGAGGCTACACCTTC
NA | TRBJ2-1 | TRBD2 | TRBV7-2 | CASSSGTSNEQFF | TGTGCCAGCAGCTCGGGGACTAGCAATGAGCAGTTCTTC
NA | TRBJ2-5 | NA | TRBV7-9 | CASRDSQETQYF | TGTGCCAGCAGGGACAGTCAAGAGACCCAGTACTTC
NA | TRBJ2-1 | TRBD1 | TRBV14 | CASSHGLPGQGWDEQFF | TGTGCCAGCAGCCACGGGTTACCGGGACAGGGTTGGGATGAGCAGTTCTTC
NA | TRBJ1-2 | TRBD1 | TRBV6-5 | CASRRTGGDYGYTF | TGTGCCAGCAGGAGGACAGGGGGAGACTATGGCTACACCTTC
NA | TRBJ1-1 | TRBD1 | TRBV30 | CAWSNTGDTEAFF | TGTGCCTGGAGTAATACAGGGGACACTGAAGCTTTCTTT
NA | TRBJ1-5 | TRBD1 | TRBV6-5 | CAIDRGYQPQHF | TGTGCCATTGACAGGGGGTATCAGCCCCAGCATTTT
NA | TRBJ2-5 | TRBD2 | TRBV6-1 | CASSWISGGSETQYF | TGTGCCAGCAGTTGGATAAGCGGGGGATCGGAGACCCAGTACTTC
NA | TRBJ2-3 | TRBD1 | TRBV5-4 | CASSPSWGQTDTQYF | TGTGCCAGCAGCCCATCCTGGGGACAGACAGATACGCAGTATTTT
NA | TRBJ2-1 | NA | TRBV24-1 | CATSDPKEGTVGEQFF | TGTGCCACCAGTGACCCCAAGGAGGGAACGGTCGGTGAGCAGTTCTTC
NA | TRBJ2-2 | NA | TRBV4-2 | CASSQDLRASTGELFF | TGTGCCAGCAGCCAAGATTTGAGAGCTTCCACCGGGGAGCTGTTTTTT
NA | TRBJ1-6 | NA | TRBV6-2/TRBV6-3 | CASSVTSSYNSPLHF | TGTGCCAGCAGTGTCACGAGCTCCTATAATTCACCCCTCCACTTT
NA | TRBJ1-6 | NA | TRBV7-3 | CASSLQNNSPLHF | TGTGCCAGCAGCTTACAGAATAATTCACCCCTCCACTTT
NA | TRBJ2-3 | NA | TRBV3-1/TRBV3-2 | CASSGDSASTDTQYF | TGTGCCAGCTCCGGAGATAGCGCTAGCACAGATACGCAGTATTTT
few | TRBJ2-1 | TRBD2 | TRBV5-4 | CASSRGTSYNEQFF | TGTGCCAGCAGCCGGGGGACTAGTTACAATGAGCAGTTCTTC
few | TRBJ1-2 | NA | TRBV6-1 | CASSELGTPANYGYTF | TGTGCCAGCAGTGAACTGGGCACTCCAGCTAACTATGGCTACACCTTC
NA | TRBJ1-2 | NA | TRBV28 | CASSSIGQWGYTF | TGTGCCAGCAGTAGTATAGGACAGTGGGGCTACACCTTC
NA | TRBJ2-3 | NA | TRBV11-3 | CASSIAGDTQYF | TGTGCCAGCAGCATAGCCGGAGATACGCAGTATTTT
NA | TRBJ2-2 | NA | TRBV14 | CASSPRVTGELFF | TGTGCCAGCAGCCCGAGGGTCACCGGGGAGCTGTTTTTT